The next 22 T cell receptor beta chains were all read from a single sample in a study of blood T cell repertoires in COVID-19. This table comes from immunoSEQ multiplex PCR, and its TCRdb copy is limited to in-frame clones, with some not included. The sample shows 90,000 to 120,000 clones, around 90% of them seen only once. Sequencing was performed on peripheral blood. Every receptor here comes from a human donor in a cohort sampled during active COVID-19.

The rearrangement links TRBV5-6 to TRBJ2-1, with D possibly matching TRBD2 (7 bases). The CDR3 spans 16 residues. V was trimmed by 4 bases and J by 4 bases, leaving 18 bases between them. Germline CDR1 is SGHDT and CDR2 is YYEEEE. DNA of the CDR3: TGTGCCAGCAGCGTTCCGGGGGGCATCCTTTACAATGAGCAGTTCTTC. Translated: CASSVPGGILYNEQFF.

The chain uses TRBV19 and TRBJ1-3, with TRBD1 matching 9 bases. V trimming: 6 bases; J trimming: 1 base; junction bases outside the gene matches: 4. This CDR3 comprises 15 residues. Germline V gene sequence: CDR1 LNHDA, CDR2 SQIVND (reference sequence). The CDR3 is CASRDRGQSGNTIYF. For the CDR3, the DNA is TGTGCCAGTAGGGACAGGGGACAATCTGGAAACACCATATATTTT. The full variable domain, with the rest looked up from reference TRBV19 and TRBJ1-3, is DGGITQSPKYLFRKEGQNVTLSCEQNLNHDAMYWYRQDPGQGLRLIYYSQIVNDFQKGDIAEGYSVSREKKESFPLTVTSAQKNPTAFYLCASRDRGQSGNTIYFGEGSWLTVV.

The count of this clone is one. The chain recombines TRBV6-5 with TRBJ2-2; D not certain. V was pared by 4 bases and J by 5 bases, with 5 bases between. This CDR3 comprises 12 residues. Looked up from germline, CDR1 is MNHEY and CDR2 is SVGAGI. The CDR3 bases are TGTGCCAGCAGTTCCTTAACCGGGGAGCTGTTTTTT. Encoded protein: CASSSLTGELFF.

The CDR3 loop is CASSIDSSYEQYF. For the CDR3, the DNA is TGTGCCAGTAGCATCGACAGTTCCTACGAGCAGTACTTC. The V and J genes are TRBV19 and TRBJ2-7; TRBD1 might be the D (5 bases). The germline V gene encodes CDR1 LNHDA and CDR2 SQIVND (reference sequence). CDR3 size: 13 residues. The germline V and J ends were trimmed by 6 bases and 1 base, with 10 bases remaining between them.

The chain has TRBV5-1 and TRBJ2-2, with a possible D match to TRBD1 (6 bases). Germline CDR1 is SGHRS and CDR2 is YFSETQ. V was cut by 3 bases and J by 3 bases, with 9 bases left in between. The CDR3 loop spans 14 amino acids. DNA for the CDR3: TGCGCCAGCAGCTCAGGGGCTTACACCGGGGAGCTGTTTTTT. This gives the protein CASSSGAYTGELFF.

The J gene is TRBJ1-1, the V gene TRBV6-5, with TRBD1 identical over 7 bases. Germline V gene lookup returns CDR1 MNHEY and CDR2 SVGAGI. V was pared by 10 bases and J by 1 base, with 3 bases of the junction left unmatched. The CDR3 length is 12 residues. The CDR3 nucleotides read TGTGCCACTGGGACAGCGAACACTGAAGCTTTCTTT. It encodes CATGTANTEAFF.

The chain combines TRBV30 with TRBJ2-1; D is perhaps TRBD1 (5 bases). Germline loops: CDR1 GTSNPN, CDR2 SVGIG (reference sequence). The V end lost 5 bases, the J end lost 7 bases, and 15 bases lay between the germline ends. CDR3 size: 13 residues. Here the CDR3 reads CAWEYGHANEQFF. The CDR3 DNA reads TGTGCCTGGGAGTACGGACATGCGAATGAGCAGTTCTTC. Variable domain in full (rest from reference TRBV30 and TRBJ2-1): SQTIHQWPATLVQPVGSPLSLECTVEGTSNPNLYWYRQAAGRGLQLLFYSVGIGQISSEVPQNLSASRPQDRQFILSSKKLLLSDSGFYLCAWEYGHANEQFFGPGTRLTVL.

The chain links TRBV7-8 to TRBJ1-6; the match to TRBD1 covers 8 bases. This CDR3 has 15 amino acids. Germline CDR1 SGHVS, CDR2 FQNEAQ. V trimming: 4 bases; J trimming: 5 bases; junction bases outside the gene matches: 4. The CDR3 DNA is TGTGCCAGCAGCTCTGAGGACAGGGATAATTCACCCCTCCACTTT. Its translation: CASSSEDRDNSPLHF. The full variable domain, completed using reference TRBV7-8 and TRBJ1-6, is GAGVSQSPRYKVAKRGQDVALRCDPISGHVSLFWYQQALGQGPEFLTYFQNEAQLDKSGLPSDRFFAERPEGSVSTLKIQRTQQEDSAVYLCASSSEDRDNSPLHFGNGTRLTVT.

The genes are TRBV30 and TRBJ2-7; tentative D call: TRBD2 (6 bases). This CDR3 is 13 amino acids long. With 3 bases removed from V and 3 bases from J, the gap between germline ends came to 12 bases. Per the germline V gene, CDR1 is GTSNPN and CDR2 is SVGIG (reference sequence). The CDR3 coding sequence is TGTGCCTGGAGCTATCGACTAGTCTACGAGCAGTACTTC. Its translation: CAWSYRLVYEQYF.

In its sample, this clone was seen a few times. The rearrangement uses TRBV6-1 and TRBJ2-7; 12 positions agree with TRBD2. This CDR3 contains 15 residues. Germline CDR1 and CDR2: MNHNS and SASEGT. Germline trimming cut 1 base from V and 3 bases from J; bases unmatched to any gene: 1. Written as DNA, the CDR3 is TGTGCCAGCAGTGAAGAGACTAGCGGGAGCTACGAGCAGTACTTC. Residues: CASSEETSGSYEQYF.

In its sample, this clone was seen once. CDR3 in amino acids: CASSYSDRGTYEQYF. The CDR3 nucleotides are TGTGCCAGCAGTTACTCGGACAGGGGGACTTACGAGCAGTACTTC. The chain links TRBV6-5 to TRBJ2-7, with 10 bases identical to TRBD1. CDR3 length equals 15 residues. Germline values: CDR1 MNHEY, CDR2 SVGAGI. Trimming at V came to 0 bases and at J to 4 bases, leaving 3 bases not matched to a gene.

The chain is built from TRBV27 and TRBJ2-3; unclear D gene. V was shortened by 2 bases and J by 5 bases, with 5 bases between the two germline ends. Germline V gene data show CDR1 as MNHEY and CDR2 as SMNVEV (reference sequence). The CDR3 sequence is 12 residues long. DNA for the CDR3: TGTGCCAGCAGTTTACGCGGAGATACGCAGTATTTT. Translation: CASSLRGDTQYF.

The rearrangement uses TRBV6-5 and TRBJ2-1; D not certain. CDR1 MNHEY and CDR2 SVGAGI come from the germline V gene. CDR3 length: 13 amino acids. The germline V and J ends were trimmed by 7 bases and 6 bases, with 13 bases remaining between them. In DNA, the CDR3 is TGTGCCAGCACACTCCCCGCGAGCAATGAGCAGTTCTTC. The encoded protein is CASTLPASNEQFF.

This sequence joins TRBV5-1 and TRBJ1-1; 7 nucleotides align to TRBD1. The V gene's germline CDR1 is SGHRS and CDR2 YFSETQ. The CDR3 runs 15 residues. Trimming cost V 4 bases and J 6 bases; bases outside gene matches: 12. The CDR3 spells CASSNRQGPRAEAFF. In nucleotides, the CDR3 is TGCGCCAGCAGCAACCGACAGGGACCTAGGGCTGAAGCTTTCTTT.

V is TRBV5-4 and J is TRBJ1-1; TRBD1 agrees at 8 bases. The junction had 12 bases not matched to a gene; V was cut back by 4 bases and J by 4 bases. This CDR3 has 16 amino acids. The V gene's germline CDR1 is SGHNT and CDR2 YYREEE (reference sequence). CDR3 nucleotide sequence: TGTGCCAGCAGCACAAGACAGGGGACCCGCGTCACTGAAGCTTTCTTT. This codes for CASSTRQGTRVTEAFF. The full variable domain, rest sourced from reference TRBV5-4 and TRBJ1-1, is ETGVTQSPTHLIKTRGQQVTLRCSSQSGHNTVSWYQQALGQGPQFIFQYYREEENGRGNFPPRFSGLQFPNYSSELNVNALELDDSALYLCASSTRQGTRVTEAFFGQGTRLTVV.

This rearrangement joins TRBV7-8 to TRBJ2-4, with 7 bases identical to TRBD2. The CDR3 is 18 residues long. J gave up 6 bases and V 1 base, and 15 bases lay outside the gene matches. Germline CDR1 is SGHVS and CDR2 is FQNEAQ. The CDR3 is CASSLGSGGTGLLNIQYF. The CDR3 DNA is TGTGCCAGCAGCTTAGGGTCCGGGGGGACTGGACTACTAAACATTCAGTACTTC.

The CDR3 loop is CASSMVEGAAQYF. The CDR3, as DNA: TGTGCCAGTAGTATGGTGGAGGGGGCGGCGCAGTACTTC. This chain joins TRBV19 and TRBJ2-7, with D perhaps matching TRBD1 (7 bases). CDR1 LNHDA and CDR2 SQIVND come from the germline V gene (reference sequence). Trimming shortened V by 3 bases and J by 9 bases, and 15 bases separated the two germline ends. The CDR3 totals 13 residues.

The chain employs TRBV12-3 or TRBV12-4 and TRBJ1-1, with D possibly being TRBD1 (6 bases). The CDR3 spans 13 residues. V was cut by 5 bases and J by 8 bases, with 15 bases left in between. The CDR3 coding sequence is TGTGCCAGCAGTATCTACAGGGTAGGGGAAGCTTTCTTT. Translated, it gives CASSIYRVGEAFF.

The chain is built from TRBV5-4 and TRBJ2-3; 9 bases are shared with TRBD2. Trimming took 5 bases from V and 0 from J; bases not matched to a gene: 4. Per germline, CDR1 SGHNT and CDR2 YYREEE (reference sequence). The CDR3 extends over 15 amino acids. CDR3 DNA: TGTGCCAGCAGACCTCTAGCGGGAAGCACAGATACGCAGTATTTT. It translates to CASRPLAGSTDTQYF.

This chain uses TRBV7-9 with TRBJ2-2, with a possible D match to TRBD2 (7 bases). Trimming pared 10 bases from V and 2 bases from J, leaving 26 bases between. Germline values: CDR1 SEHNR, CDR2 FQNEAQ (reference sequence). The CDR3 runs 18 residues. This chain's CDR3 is CATSGGPSTVLNTGELFF. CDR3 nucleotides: TGTGCCACCTCGGGGGGCCCCTCGACGGTGTTAAACACCGGGGAGCTGTTTTTT.

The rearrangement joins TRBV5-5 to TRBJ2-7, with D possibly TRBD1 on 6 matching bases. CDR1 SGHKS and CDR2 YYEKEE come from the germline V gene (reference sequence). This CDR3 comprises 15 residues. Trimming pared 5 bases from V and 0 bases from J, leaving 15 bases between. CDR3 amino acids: CASRQGNPSSYEQYF. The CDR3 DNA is TGTGCCAGCAGGCAGGGGAACCCAAGCTCCTACGAGCAGTACTTC.

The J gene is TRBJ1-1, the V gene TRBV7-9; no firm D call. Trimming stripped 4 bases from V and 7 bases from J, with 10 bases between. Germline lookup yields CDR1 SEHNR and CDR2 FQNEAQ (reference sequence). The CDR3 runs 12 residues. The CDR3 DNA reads TGTGCCAGCAGCTCCGTTCCCCTTGAAGCTTTCTTT. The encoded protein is CASSSVPLEAFF.